This T cell receptor beta chain emerged from a study of blood T cell repertoires in COVID-19. Study details: There were acute and convalescent COVID-19 samples, and they came from the United States, Italy and Spain. The cDNA or gDNA used as material had been derived from T cells, B-cell-depleted T cells, or PBMCs.

The germline V and J ends were trimmed by 4 bases and 3 bases, with 15 bases remaining between them. The CDR3 extends over 15 amino acids. Per germline, CDR1 SGHDN and CDR2 FVKESK. Original processing notes: Counts of nucleated cells, estimated from reference gene primer amplification, were obtained. Assay used: immunoSEQ multiplex PCR; TCRdb lists only in-frame clones, some missing. The V and J calls and clone size come from that table; D and trimming were worked out from the DNA. The table includes around 56,000 clones, over 70% detected once. This chain links TRBV14 with TRBJ1-2, with D perhaps TRBD1 (6 bases). Sequenced input: peripheral blood. The TCR comes from a man aged 55 to 70 with acute or convalescent COVID-19. The DNA of the CDR3 is TGTGCCAGCAGCCTGAAGGACAGCCGATACTATGGCTACACCTTC. Protein sequence: CASSLKDSRYYGYTF.